This T cell receptor beta chain was captured in a study of CD8 T cells in Susac syndrome. Reverse transcription used 0.5 to 1 ug RNA and random hexamers. TCRdb re-derived calls from the immunoSEQ multiplex PCR reads in MiXCR, one entry per CDR3 protein. The table has 150,000 to 200,000 distinct CDR3 sequences, over 75% seen once. With 0 bases removed from V and 7 bases from J, the gap between germline ends came to 6 bases. The CDR3 consists of 12 residues. In germline, CDR1 is SGDLS, CDR2 YYNGEE. V usage is TRBV9 and J usage is TRBJ2-3; D unclear. The TCR originated in a human donor with Susac syndrome. Sequenced material: CD4+ T cells from PBMCs. The CDR3: CASSVDKYTQYF. The CDR3 nucleotides are TGTGCCAGCAGCGTAGACAAGTATACGCAGTATTTT.